The entry below describes one TCR beta chain. The entry originates in a study of blood T cell repertoires in COVID-19. Repertoires were generated with immunoSEQ multiplex PCR, while TCRdb's copy carries only in-frame clones and drops some. The table shows about 180,000 clones, with 87% occurring only once. The V and J ends lost 2 bases and 0 bases respectively, with 7 bases between them. The CDR3 has 14 amino acids. Germline CDR1 MDHEN, CDR2 SYDVKM. This TCR came from a woman aged 45-65 years with acute or convalescent COVID-19. The J gene is TRBJ1-1, the V gene TRBV28; no firm D call. Material for sequencing was peripheral blood. CDR3 amino acids: CASSLTAMNTEAFF. The CDR3, as DNA: TGTGCCAGCAGTTTAACAGCCATGAACACTGAAGCTTTCTTT. Complete variable domain (other parts from reference TRBV28 and TRBJ1-1): DVKVTQSSRYLVKRTGEKVFLECVQDMDHENMFWYRQDPGLGLRLIYFSYDVKMKEKGDIPEGYSVSREKKERFSLILESASTNQTSMYLCASSLTAMNTEAFFGQGTRLTVV.